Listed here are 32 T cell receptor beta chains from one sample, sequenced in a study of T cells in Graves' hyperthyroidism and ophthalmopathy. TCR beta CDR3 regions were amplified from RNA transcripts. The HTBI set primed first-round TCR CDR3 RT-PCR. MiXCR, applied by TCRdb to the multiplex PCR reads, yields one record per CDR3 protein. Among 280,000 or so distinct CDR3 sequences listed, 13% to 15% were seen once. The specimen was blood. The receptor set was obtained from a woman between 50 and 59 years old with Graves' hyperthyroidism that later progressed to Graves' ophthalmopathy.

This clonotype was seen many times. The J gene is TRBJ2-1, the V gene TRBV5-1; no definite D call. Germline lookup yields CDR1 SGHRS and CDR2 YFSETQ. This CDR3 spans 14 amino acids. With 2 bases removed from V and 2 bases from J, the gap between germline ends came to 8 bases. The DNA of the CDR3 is TGCGCCAGCAGCTTCGAGATTACCTACAATGAGCAGTTCTTC. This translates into CASSFEITYNEQFF.

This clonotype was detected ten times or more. In DNA, the CDR3 is TGTGCCAGCAGCTTAGGAAGGGCCGAAGCTTTCTTT. This sequence encodes CASSLGRAEAFF. This chain joins TRBV11-2 and TRBJ1-1; no clear D. The germline V gene has CDR1 SGHAT and CDR2 FQNNGV. The V end lost 1 base, the J end lost 8 bases, and 8 bases lay between the germline ends. The CDR3 spans 12 residues.

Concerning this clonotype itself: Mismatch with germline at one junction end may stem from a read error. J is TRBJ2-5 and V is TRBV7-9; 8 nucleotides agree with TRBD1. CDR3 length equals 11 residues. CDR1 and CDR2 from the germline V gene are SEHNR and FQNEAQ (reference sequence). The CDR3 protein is CASSNQGAKNF. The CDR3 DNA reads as TGTGCCAGCAGCAACCAGGGGGCTAAAAACTTC.

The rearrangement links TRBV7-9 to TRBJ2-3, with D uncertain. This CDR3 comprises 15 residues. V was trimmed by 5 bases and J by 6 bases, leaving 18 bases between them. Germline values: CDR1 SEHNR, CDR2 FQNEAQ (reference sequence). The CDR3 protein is CASSPPRPKVDTQYF. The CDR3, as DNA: TGTGCCAGCAGCCCGCCGCGGCCGAAGGTGGATACGCAGTATTTT.

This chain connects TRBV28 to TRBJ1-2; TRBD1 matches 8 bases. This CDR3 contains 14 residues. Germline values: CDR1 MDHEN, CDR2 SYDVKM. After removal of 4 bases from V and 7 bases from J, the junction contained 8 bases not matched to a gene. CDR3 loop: CASSSGDRRLGYTF. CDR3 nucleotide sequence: TGTGCCAGCAGTTCCGGGGACAGGAGGCTTGGCTACACCTTC.

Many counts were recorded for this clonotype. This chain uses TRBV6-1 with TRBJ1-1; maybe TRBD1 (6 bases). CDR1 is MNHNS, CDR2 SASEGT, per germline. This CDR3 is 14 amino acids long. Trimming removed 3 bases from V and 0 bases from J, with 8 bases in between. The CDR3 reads CASSDRGLNTEAFF. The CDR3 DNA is TGTGCCAGCAGTGACAGGGGTCTGAACACTGAAGCTTTCTTT.

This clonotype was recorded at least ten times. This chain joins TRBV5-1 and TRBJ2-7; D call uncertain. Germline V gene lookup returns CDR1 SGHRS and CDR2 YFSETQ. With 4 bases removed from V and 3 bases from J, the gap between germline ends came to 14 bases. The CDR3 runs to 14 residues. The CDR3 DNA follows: TGCGCCAGCAGCCCTACAGAGAACCACTACGAGCAGTACTTC. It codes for CASSPTENHYEQYF.

CDR3 residues: CACRQGGNEQYF. DNA for the CDR3: TGTGCCTGTCGACAGGGGGGGAACGAGCAGTACTTC. The chain has TRBV7-9 and TRBJ2-7; TRBD1 matches 9 bases. The CDR3 contains 12 residues. The junction had 7 bases not matched to a gene; V was cut back by 11 bases and J by 5 bases. CDR1 and CDR2 from the germline V gene are SEHNR and FQNEAQ (reference sequence).

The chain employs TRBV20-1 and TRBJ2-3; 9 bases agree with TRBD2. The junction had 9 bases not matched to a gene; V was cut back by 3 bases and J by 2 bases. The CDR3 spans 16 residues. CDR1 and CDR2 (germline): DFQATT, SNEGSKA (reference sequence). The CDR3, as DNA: TGCAGTGCTAGCGGACTAGCGCAAAGGCACACAGATACGCAGTATTTT. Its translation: CSASGLAQRHTDTQYF.

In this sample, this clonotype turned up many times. CDR3 sequence: CASSLGRRADTEAFF. The CDR3 nucleotides read TGCGCCAGCAGCTTGGGACGTAGGGCGGACACTGAAGCTTTCTTT. The V call is TRBV5-1, the J call TRBJ1-1; D gene ambiguous. The CDR3 has 15 residues. Germline V gives CDR1 SGHRS, CDR2 YFSETQ. V was trimmed by 0 bases and J by 3 bases, leaving 12 bases between them.

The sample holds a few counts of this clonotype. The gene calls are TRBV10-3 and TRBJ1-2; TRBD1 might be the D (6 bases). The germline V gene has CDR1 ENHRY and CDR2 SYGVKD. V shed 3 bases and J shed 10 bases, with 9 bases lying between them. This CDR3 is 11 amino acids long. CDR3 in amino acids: CAISEDRFYTF. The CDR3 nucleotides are TGTGCCATCAGTGAAGACAGGTTCTACACCTTC.

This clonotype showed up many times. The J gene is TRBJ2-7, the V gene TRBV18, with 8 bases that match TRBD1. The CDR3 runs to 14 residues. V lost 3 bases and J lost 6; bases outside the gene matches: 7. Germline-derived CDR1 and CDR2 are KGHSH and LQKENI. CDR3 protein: CASSPGQVLSEQYF. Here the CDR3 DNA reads TGTGCCAGCTCACCGGGACAGGTTTTGTCCGAGCAGTACTTC.

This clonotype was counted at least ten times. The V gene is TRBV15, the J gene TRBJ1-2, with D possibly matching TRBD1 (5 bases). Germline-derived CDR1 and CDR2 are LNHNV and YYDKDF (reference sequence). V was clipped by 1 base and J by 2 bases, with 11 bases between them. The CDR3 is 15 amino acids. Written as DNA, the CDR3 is TGTGCCACCAGCAGAGTAGCGACAGCAAACTATGGCTACACCTTC. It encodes CATSRVATANYGYTF.

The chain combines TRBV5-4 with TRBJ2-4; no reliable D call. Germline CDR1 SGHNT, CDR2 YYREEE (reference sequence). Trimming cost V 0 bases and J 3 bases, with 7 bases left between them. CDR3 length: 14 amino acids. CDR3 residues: CASSLGRDKNIQYF. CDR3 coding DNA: TGTGCCAGCAGCTTGGGTAGGGACAAAAACATTCAGTACTTC. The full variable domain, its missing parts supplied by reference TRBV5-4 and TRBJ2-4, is ETGVTQSPTHLIKTRGQQVTLRCSSQSGHNTVSWYQQALGQGPQFIFQYYREEENGRGNFPPRFSGLQFPNYSSELNVNALELDDSALYLCASSLGRDKNIQYFGAGTRLSVL.

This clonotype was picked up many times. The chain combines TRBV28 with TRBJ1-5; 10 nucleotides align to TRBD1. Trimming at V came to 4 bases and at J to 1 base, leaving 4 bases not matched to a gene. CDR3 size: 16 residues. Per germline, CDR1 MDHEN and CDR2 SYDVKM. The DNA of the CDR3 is TGTGCCAGCAGTTCTCTGGGACAGGGGAGCAATCAGCCCCAGCATTTT. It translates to CASSSLGQGSNQPQHF.

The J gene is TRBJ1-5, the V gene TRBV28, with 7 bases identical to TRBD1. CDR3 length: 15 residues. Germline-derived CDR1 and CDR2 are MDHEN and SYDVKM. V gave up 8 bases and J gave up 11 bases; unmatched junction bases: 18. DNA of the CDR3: TGTGCCAGCTCAGCAGGGGGGCGGTGGGGGGAGACCCAGCATTTT. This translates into CASSAGGRWGETQHF.

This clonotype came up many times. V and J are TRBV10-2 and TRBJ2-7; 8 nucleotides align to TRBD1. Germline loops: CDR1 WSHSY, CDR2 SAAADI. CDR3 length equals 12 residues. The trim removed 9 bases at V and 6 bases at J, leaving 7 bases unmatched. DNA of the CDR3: TGCGCCAGTTACCAGGGGGCCAGCGAGCAGTACTTC. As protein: CASYQGASEQYF.

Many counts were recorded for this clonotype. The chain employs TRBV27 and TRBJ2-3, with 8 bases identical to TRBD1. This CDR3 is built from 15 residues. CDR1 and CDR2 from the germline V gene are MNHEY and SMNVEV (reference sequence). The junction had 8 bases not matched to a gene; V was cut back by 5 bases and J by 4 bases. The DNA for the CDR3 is TGTGCCAGCAGTCCAGGACAGGGTCTGCCAGATACGCAGTATTTT. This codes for CASSPGQGLPDTQYF.

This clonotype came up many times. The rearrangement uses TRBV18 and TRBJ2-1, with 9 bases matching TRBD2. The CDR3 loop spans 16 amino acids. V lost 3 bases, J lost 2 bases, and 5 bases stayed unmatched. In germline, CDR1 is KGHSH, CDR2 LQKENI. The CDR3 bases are TGTGCCAGCTCACCGACTAGCGGAGGGACCTACAATGAGCAGTTCTTC. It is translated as CASSPTSGGTYNEQFF.

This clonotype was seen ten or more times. Here the CDR3 DNA reads TGTGCCAGCAGCCCCTCCACCTGGGGCACTGAAGCTTTCTTT. As protein: CASSPSTWGTEAFF. V and J are TRBV12-3 or TRBV12-4 and TRBJ1-1, with D uncertain. This CDR3 region has 14 residues. Between the trimmed V and J ends, which lost 6 bases and 4 bases, there was a span of 15 bases.

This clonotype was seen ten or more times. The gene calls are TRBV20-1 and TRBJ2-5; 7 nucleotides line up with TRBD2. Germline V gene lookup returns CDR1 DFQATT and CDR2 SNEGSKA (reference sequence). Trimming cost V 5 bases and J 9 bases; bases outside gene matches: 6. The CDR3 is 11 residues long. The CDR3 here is CSALIRGAQYF. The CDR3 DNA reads TGCAGTGCTTTAATCCGGGGGGCCCAGTACTTC.

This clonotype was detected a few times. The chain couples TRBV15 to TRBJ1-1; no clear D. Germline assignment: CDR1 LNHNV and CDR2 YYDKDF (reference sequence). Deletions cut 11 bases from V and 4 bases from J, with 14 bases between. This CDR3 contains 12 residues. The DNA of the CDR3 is TGTGCCTTCCACGAATTTGGCACTGAAGCTTTCTTT. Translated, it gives CAFHEFGTEAFF. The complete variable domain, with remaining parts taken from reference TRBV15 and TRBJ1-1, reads DAMVIQNPRYQVTQFGKPVTLSCSQTLNHNVMYWYQQKSSQAPKLLFHYYDKDFNNEADTPDNFQSRRPNTSFCFLDIRSPGLGDTAMYLCAFHEFGTEAFFGQGTRLTVV.

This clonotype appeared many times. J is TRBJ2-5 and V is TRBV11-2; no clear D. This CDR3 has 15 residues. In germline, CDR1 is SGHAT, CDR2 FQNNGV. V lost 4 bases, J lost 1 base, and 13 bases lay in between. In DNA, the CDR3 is TGTGCCAGCAGCTCTGGCGAACTGGTCCAAGAGACCCAGTACTTC. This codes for CASSSGELVQETQYF.

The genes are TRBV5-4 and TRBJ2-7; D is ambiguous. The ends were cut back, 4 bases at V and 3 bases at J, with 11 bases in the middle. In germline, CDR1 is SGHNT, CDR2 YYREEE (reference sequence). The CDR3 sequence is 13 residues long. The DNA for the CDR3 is TGTGCCAGCAGCCAGGCGGACCTCTACGAGCAGTACTTC. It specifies CASSQADLYEQYF. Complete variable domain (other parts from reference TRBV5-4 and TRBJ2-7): ETGVTQSPTHLIKTRGQQVTLRCSSQSGHNTVSWYQQALGQGPQFIFQYYREEENGRGNFPPRFSGLQFPNYSSELNVNALELDDSALYLCASSQADLYEQYFGPGTRLTVT.

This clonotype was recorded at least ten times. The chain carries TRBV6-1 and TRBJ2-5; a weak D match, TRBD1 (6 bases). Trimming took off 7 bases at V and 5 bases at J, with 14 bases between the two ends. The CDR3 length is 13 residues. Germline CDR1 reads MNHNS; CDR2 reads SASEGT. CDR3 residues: CASTQQGPETQYF. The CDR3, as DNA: TGTGCCAGCACCCAACAGGGCCCGGAGACCCAGTACTTC.

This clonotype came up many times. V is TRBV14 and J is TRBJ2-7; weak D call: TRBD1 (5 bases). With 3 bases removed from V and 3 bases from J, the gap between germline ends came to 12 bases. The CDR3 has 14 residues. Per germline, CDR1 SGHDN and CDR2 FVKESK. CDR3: CASSHRAGIYEQYF. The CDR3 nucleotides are TGTGCCAGCAGCCATCGGGCAGGGATCTACGAGCAGTACTTC. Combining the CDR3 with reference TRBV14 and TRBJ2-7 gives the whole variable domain EAGVTQFPSHSVIEKGQTVTLRCDPISGHDNLYWYRRVMGKEIKFLLHFVKESKQDESGMPNNRFLAERTGGTYSTLKVQPAELEDSGVYFCASSHRAGIYEQYFGPGTRLTVT.

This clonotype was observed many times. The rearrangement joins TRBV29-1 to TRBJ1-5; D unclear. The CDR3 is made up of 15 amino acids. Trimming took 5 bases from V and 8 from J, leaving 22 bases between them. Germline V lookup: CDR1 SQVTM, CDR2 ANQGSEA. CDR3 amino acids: CSVHPRRARKEPQHF. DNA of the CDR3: TGCAGCGTTCACCCCCGAAGAGCCCGGAAGGAGCCCCAGCATTTT.

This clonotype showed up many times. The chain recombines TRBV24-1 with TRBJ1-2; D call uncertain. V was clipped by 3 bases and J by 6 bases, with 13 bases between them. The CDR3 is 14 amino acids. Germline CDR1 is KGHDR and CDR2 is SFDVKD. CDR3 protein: CATSDGSYGDGYTF. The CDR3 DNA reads TGTGCCACCAGTGATGGGAGCTACGGAGATGGCTACACCTTC.

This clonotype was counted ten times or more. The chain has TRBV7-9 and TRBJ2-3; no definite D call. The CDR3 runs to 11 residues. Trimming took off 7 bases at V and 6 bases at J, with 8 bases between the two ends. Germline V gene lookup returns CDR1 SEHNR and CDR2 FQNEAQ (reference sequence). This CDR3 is CASTLEDTQYF. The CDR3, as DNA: TGTGCCAGCACCTTGGAGGATACGCAGTATTTT.

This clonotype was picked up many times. The CDR3 DNA follows: TGTGCCAGCAGCTTGGGCCTTAAGCAGGTGGATACGCAGTATTTT. Translating it yields CASSLGLKQVDTQYF. The chain carries TRBV7-3 and TRBJ2-3; the D is unclear. Trimming left V 3 bases short and J 6 bases short, with 16 bases between. This CDR3 has 15 amino acids. Germline loops: CDR1 SGHTA, CDR2 FQGTGA.

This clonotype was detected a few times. The CDR3 here is CASSQDRGTSGSSYNEQFF. The CDR3 nucleotides read TGTGCCAGCAGCCAAGATAGGGGGACTAGCGGGAGCTCCTACAATGAGCAGTTCTTC. The V gene is TRBV3-1, the J gene TRBJ2-1; 14 nucleotides match TRBD2. The CDR3 is 19 residues long. V was pared by 0 bases and J by 0 bases, with 4 bases of the junction left unmatched. Germline CDR1 is LGHDT and CDR2 is YNNKEL (reference sequence).

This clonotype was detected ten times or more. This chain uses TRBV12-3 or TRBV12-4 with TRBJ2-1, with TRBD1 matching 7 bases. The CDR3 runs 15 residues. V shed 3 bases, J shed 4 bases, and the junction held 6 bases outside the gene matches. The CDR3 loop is CASSFIGGAYNEQFF. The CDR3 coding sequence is TGTGCCAGCAGTTTTATAGGGGGCGCTTACAATGAGCAGTTCTTC.